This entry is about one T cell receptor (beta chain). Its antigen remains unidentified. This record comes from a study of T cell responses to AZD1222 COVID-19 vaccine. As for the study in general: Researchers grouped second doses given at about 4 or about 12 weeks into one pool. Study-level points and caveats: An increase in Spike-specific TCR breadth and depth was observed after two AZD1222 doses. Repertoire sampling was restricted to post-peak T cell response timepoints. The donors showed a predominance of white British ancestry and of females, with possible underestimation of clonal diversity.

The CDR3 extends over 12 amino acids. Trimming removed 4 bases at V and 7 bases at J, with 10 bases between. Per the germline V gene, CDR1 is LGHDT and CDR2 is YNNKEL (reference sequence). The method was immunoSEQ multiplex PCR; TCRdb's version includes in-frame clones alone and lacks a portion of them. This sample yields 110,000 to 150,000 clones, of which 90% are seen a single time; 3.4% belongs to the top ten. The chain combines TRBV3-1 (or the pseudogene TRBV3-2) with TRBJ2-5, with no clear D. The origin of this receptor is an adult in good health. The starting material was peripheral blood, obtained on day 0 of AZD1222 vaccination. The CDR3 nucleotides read TGTGCCAGCAGCCTAAGATTGGGGACCCAGTACTTC. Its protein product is CASSLRLGTQYF.